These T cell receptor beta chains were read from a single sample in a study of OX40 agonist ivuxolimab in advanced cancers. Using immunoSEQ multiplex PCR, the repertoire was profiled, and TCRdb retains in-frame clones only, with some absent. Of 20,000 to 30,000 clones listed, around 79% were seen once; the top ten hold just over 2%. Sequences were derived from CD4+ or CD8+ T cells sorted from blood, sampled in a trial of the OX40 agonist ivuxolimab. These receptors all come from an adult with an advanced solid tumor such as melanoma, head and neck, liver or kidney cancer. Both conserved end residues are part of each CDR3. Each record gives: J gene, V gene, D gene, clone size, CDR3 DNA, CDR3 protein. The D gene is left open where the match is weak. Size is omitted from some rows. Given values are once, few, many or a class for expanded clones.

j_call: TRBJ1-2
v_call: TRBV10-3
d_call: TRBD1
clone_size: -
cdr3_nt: TGTGCCATCAGGGGACAGGCGATTAACTATGGCTACACCTTC
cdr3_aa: CAIRGQAINYGYTF

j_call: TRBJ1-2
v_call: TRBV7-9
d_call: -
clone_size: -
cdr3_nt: TGTGCCAGCAGCTTGGGAGTTAGGAGCGGGGTCTCAGCCTACACCTTC
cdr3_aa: CASSLGVRSGVSAYTF

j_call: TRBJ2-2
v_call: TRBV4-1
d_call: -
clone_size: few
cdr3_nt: TGCGCCAGCAGCCTAAGTGCGGCCGGGGAGCTGTTTTTT
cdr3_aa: CASSLSAAGELFF

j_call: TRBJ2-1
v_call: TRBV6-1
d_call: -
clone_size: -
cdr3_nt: TGTGCCAGCAGTGAAGCGCCAGGTCAAAGCAATGAGCAGTTCTTC
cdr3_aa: CASSEAPGQSNEQFF

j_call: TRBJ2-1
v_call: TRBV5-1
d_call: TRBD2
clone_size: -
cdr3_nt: TGCGCCAGCAGCTTGGTGGCAGCGGGGGGCGGAGACAATGAGCAGTTCTTC
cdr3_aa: CASSLVAAGGGDNEQFF

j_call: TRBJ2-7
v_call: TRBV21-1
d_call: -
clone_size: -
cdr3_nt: TGTGCCAGCGGAGGGAGGCAAGAGCAGTACTTC
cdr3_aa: CASGGRQEQYF

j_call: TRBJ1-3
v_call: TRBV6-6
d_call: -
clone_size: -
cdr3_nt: TGTGCCAGCAGTCCGGGGACGGCTGGAAACACCATATATTTT
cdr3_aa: CASSPGTAGNTIYF

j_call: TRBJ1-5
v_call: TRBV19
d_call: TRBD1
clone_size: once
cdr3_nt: TGTGCCAGTACCTGGACAGGATCCAATCAGCCCCAGCATTTT
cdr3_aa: CASTWTGSNQPQHF

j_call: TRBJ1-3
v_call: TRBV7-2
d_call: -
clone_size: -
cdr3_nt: TGTGCCAGCAGCTTAGAGCGGGATGGAAACACCATATATTTT
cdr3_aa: CASSLERDGNTIYF

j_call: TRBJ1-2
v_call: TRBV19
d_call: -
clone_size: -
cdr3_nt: TGTGCCAGTACGGACCTGTTCGGCTACACCTTC
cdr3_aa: CASTDLFGYTF

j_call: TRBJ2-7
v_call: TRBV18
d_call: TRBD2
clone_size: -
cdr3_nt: TGTGCCAGCTCACCCCCGGGACTAGCAGCCTACGAGCAGTACTTC
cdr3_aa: CASSPPGLAAYEQYF

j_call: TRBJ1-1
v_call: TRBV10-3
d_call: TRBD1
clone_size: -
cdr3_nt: TGTGCCATCAGAACAGGGGTTCGCACTGAAGCTTTCTTT
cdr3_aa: CAIRTGVRTEAFF

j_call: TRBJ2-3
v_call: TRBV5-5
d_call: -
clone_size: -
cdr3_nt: TGTGCCAGCAGCACCTGGACAACTAGCACAGATACGCAGTATTTT
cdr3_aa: CASSTWTTSTDTQYF

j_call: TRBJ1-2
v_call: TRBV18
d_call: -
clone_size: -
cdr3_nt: TGTGCCAGCTCACCCACTCGACAGCCCCATGGCTACACCTTC
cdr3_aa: CASSPTRQPHGYTF

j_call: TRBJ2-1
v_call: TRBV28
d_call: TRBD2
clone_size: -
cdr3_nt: TGTGCCAGCAGTTTGTGGCTAGCGGGCCTAGGGAATGAGCAGTTCTTC
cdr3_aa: CASSLWLAGLGNEQFF

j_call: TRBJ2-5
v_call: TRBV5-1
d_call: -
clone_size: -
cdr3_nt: TGCGCCAGCAGCTTAAACAGGGGAGGAGAGACCCAGTACTTC
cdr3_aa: CASSLNRGGETQYF

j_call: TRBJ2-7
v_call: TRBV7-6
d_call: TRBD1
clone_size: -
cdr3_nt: TGTGCCAGCAGCTTAGGACAGGGCGGCCGGCAGTACTTC
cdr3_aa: CASSLGQGGRQYF

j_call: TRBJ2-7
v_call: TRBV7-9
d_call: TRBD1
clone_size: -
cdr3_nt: TGTGCCAGCAGCTTCACAGGGGTTGAGCAGTACTTC
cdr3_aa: CASSFTGVEQYF

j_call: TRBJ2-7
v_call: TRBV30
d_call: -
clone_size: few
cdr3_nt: TGTGCCTGGAGTGTGACAAATAGGTACGAGCAGTACTTC
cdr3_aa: CAWSVTNRYEQYF

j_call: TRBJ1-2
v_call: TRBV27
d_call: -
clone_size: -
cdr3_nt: TGTGCCAGCAGTTTGACCGGCCTTGGGGGGATCCTTAACTATGGCTACACCTTC
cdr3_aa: CASSLTGLGGILNYGYTF

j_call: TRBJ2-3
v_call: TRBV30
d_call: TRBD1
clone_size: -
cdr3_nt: TGTGCCTGGAGTCGGACAGGGGAAGGGGCGCAGTATTTT
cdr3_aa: CAWSRTGEGAQYF

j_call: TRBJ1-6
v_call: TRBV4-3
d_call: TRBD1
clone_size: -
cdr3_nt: TGCGCCAGCAGCCAAGGGGCAGGGGGAAGTTCACCCCTCCACTTT
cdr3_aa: CASSQGAGGSSPLHF

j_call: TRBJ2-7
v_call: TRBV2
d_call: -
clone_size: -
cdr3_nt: TGTGCCAGCAGTGACCAGAATTTACCCTACGAGCAGTACTTC
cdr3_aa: CASSDQNLPYEQYF

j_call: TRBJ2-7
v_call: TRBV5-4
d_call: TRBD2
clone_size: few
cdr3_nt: TGTGCCAGCAGCGCTAGCGGGGGGGACGGGTACGAGCAGTACTTC
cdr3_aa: CASSASGGDGYEQYF

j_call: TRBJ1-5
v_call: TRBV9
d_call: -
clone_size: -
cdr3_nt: TGTGCCAGCAGCGGGGGAGGACCGATTAGCAATCAGCCCCAGCATTTT
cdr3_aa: CASSGGGPISNQPQHF

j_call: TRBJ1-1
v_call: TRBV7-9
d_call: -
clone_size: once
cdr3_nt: TGTGCCAGCAGCTTGAACACTGAAGCTTTCTTT
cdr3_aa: CASSLNTEAFF

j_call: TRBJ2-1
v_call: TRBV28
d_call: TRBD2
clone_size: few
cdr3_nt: TGTGCCAGCAGTTTAGAAATTGGGCCTAGCGGGATCTCCTACAATGAGCAGTTCTTC
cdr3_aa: CASSLEIGPSGISYNEQFF

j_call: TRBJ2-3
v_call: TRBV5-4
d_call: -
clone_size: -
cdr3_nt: TGTGCCAGCAGCTTAAGGGCGGGGTACACAGATACGCAGTATTTT
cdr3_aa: CASSLRAGYTDTQYF

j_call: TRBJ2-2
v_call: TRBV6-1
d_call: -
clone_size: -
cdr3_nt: TGTGCCAGCAGTCCACAGGGTAACGGGGAGCTGTTTTTT
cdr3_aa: CASSPQGNGELFF

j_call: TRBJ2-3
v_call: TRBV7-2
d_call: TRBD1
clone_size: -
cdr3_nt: TGTGCCAGCAGCCCCGGACAGGGAACGCAGTATTTT
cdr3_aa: CASSPGQGTQYF

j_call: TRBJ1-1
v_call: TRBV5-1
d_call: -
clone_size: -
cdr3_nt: TGCGCCAGCAGCCAGGGGACTAACACCGAAGCTTTCTTT
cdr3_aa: CASSQGTNTEAFF

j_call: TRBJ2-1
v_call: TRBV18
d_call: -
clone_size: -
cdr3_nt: TGTGCCAGCTCAGCAGGGACCTACAATGAGCAGTTCTTC
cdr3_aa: CASSAGTYNEQFF

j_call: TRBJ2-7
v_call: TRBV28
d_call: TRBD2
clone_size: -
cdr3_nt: TGTGCCAGCATGACTAGCGGTTCCTCCTACGAGCAGTACTTC
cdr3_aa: CASMTSGSSYEQYF

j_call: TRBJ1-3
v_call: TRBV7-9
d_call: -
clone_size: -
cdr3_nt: TGTGCCAGCAGCTTAGCCCGGGGAGAGAGCTCTGGAAACACCATATATTTT
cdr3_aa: CASSLARGESSGNTIYF

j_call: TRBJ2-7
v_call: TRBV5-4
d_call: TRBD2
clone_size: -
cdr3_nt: TGTGCCAGCAGCTCCGGACTAGCAAGCGACGAGCAGTACTTC
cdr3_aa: CASSSGLASDEQYF

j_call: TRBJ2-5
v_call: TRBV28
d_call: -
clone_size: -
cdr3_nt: TGTGCCAGCAGTTTAGCTTCCGGGACCCTCCGGGAGACCCAGTACTTC
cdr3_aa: CASSLASGTLRETQYF